One sample yielded the 17 T cell receptor beta chains listed below, sequenced in a study of immune heterogeneity within non-small cell lung tumors. Multiplex PCR with 32 V and 13 J primers amplified TCR beta CDR3. TCRdb re-called the multiplex PCR reads through MiXCR, storing one row per CDR3 protein. The table lists about 6,100 distinct CDR3 sequences, roughly a fifth of them singletons. Bulk tumor genomic DNA, roughly 660 ng per sample, was used as template. Multiple biopsies spaced far apart were taken from each primary tumor during surgery. Curative surgical treatment was performed in patients who had newly diagnosed, untreated non-small cell lung cancer. Sequenced sample: lung tumor tissue. Receptors originate from a female donor with non-small cell lung cancer.

This clonotype was detected only a few times. The rearrangement joins TRBV20-1 to TRBJ1-1; D is possibly TRBD1 (5 bases). CDR3 length: 13 amino acids. V was pared by 1 base and J by 3 bases, with 9 bases between. In germline, CDR1 is DFQATT, CDR2 SNEGSKA (reference sequence). CDR3 DNA sequence: TGCAGTGCTAGAGGGGAACAGGACACTGAAGCTTTCTTT. Its protein is CSARGEQDTEAFF.

This clonotype was detected only once. The CDR3 sequence: CASSIQVLGNQPQHF. The CDR3 DNA is TGTGCCAGTAGTATACAAGTCTTGGGCAATCAGCCCCAGCATTTT. V and J are TRBV19 and TRBJ1-5; D is uncertain. The CDR3 sequence is 15 residues long. Between the trimmed V and J ends, which lost 2 bases and 2 bases, there was a span of 10 bases. Germline CDR1 LNHDA, CDR2 SQIVND (reference sequence).

Concerning this clonotype: A much larger clone lies one base from this, so it may be a read error. The chain combines TRBV2 with TRBJ1-5; maybe TRBD1 (5 bases). Germline CDR1 reads SNHLY; CDR2 reads FYNNEI. The length of the CDR3 is 15 residues. The CDR3 here is CANSGGTAYVQPQHF. CDR3 coding DNA: TGTGCCAACAGTGGCGGGACGGCCTATGTTCAGCCCCAGCATTTT.

This clonotype is categorized as medium-sized (0.01 to 0.1%). The V and J genes are TRBV12-3 or TRBV12-4 and TRBJ2-5, with D possibly matching TRBD2 (6 bases). The CDR3 loop spans 14 amino acids. V was pared by 5 bases and J by 2 bases, with 12 bases between. CDR3 in amino acids: CASSPWRAQETQYF. The DNA of the CDR3 is TGTGCCAGCAGTCCCTGGAGGGCTCAAGAGACCCAGTACTTC.

By share, this clonotype counts as medium-sized. The chain carries TRBV20-1 and TRBJ1-6; TRBD1 matches 9 bases. Germline CDR1 DFQATT, CDR2 SNEGSKA (reference sequence). This CDR3 has 15 amino acids. J gave up 7 bases and V 5 bases, and 9 bases lay outside the gene matches. This chain's CDR3 is CSAAPGTGRNSPLHF. The CDR3 DNA sequence: TGCAGTGCTGCCCCCGGGACAGGGCGAAATTCACCCCTCCACTTT.

By sample fraction, this clonotype is medium-sized. The genes are TRBV6-1 and TRBJ2-7, with 9 bases aligning to TRBD1. The CDR3 totals 16 residues. Germline V lookup: CDR1 MNHNS, CDR2 SASEGT. J was trimmed by 0 bases and V by 6 bases; bases with no gene match: 9. The CDR3 coding sequence is TGTGCCAGCAGATCACCGGGACAGGGAATCTCCTACGAGCAGTACTTC. Translation: CASRSPGQGISYEQYF.

This clonotype is categorized as large. This rearrangement joins TRBV28 to TRBJ2-7; 7 bases are a match to TRBD2. CDR1 is MDHEN and CDR2 is SYDVKM in the germline V gene. This CDR3 has 15 residues. V lost 6 bases to trimming and J lost 0 bases; unmatched junction nucleotides: 8. The DNA for the CDR3 is TGTGCCAGCAGACGAGAGCGGGGAAGCTCCTACGAGCAGTACTTC. It encodes CASRRERGSSYEQYF.

This clonotype is judged medium-sized. The J gene is TRBJ2-7, the V gene TRBV6-1; 8 nucleotides line up with TRBD1. CDR3 length: 15 amino acids. CDR1 is MNHNS, CDR2 SASEGT, per germline. Losses at the gene ends were 6 bases for V and 0 bases for J; bases not matched to a gene: 7. CDR3 DNA sequence: TGTGCCAGCAGAAGGGACAGGACCTCCTCCTACGAGCAGTACTTC. Protein sequence: CASRRDRTSSYEQYF.

Details on this clonotype: This sequence may be a read error, since a much larger clone differs from it by one base. No conserved phenylalanine or tryptophan is present at the end of the CDR3, so a read error is the likely explanation. The genes are TRBV2 and TRBJ1-2; D is unresolved. From germline, CDR1 is SNHLY and CDR2 FYNNEI. The CDR3 extends over 12 amino acids. Trimming left V 4 bases short and J 7 bases short, with 10 bases between. CDR3 sequence reads: CASSAIQTGYTS. The CDR3 nucleotides read TGTGCCAGCAGTGCTATACAGACTGGCTACACCTCC.

This clonotype is medium-sized (0.01 to 0.1%). The chain has TRBV28 and TRBJ1-2; D unresolved. Germline V gene data show CDR1 as MDHEN and CDR2 as SYDVKM. Trimming pared 2 bases from V and 4 bases from J, leaving 5 bases between. The CDR3 sequence is 12 residues long. In DNA, the CDR3 is TGTGCCAGCAGTTTAGGCAGCTATGGCTACACCTTC. Encoded protein: CASSLGSYGYTF.

V gene TRBV7-9 combines with J gene TRBJ2-3, with no clear D. The V end lost 1 base, the J end lost 6 bases, and 14 bases lay between the germline ends. The CDR3 extends over 15 amino acids. Germline loops: CDR1 SEHNR, CDR2 FQNEAQ (reference sequence). CDR3 sequence: CASSLGSGFSDTQYF. CDR3 bases: TGTGCCAGCAGCTTAGGTTCAGGTTTTTCTGATACGCAGTATTTT. The complete variable domain, with remaining parts taken from reference TRBV7-9 and TRBJ2-3, reads DTGVSQNPRHKITKRGQNVTFRCDPISEHNRLYWYRQTLGQGPEFLTYFQNEAQLEKSRLLSDRFSAERPKGSFSTLEIQRTEQGDSAMYLCASSLGSGFSDTQYFGPGTRLTVL.

The rearrangement links TRBV9 to TRBJ2-1, with D perhaps assigned TRBD1 or TRBD2 (5 bases each). The CDR3 length is 14 residues. Germline values: CDR1 SGDLS, CDR2 YYNGEE. V was clipped by 3 bases and J by 7 bases, with 14 bases between them. The CDR3 DNA reads TGTGCCAGCAGCGCCCTAGAGGGGAGAAATGAGCAGTTCTTC. Encoded protein: CASSALEGRNEQFF. The full variable domain, in which reference TRBV9 and TRBJ2-1 provide the parts outside the CDR3, is DSGVTQTPKHLITATGQRVTLRCSPRSGDLSVYWYQQSLDQGLQFLIQYYNGEERAKGNILERFSAQQFPDLHSELNLSSLELGDSALYFCASSALEGRNEQFFGPGTRLTVL.

Within the sample, this clonotype is medium-sized. This chain links TRBV10-3 with TRBJ1-3; perhaps TRBD1 as D (5 bases). This CDR3 spans 12 amino acids. Between the trimmed V and J ends, which lost 9 bases and 4 bases, there was a span of 10 bases. Germline CDR1 and CDR2: ENHRY and SYGVKD. CDR3 in amino acids: CAIGTVGNTIYF. The DNA of the CDR3 is TGTGCCATTGGGACGGTGGGAAACACCATATATTTT.

The chain is built from TRBV5-1 and TRBJ2-1, with 10 bases matching TRBD2. The germline V gene has CDR1 SGHRS and CDR2 YFSETQ. V gave up 0 bases and J gave up 6 bases; unmatched junction bases: 15. This CDR3 has 19 residues. The CDR3 region has the DNA TGCGCCAGCAGCTTGGTTTTTGTTTGGGCTAGCGGGGGACTCAATGAGCAGTTCTTC. Translating gives CASSLVFVWASGGLNEQFF.

With regard to this clonotype: An end of the junction differs from the germline gene, which may be a read error. The chain employs TRBV11-1 and TRBJ2-1; TRBD2 matches at 7 bases. This CDR3 has 16 residues. Germline V gene data show CDR1 as SGHAT and CDR2 as FQDESV (reference sequence). Here the CDR3 reads CSSSFARGGSSNEQFF. In DNA form, the CDR3 reads TGTTCCAGCAGCTTTGCCCGGGGCGGGAGTAGCAATGAGCAGTTCTTC.

This clonotype is labeled medium-sized. The chain joins TRBV6-6 to TRBJ1-5; D may be TRBD1 (5 bases). The V end was cut by 0 bases, the J end by 2 bases, with 11 bases between. Looked up from germline, CDR1 is MNHNY and CDR2 is SVGAGI (reference sequence). The CDR3 consists of 16 residues. The DNA of the CDR3 is TGTGCCAGCAGTTACTCGGGGGGAGGCGGCAATCAGCCCCAGCATTTT. It codes for CASSYSGGGGNQPQHF.

As to this clonotype: This may come from a read error, since a much larger clone is one base off. CDR3 sequence (DNA): TGTTCCAGCGGAAACACCGGGGAGCTGTTTTTT. The encoded protein is CSSGNTGELFF. This chain connects TRBV6-1 to TRBJ2-2; a weak D match, TRBD2 (5 bases). Germline CDR1 MNHNS, CDR2 SASEGT. The CDR3 loop spans 11 amino acids.